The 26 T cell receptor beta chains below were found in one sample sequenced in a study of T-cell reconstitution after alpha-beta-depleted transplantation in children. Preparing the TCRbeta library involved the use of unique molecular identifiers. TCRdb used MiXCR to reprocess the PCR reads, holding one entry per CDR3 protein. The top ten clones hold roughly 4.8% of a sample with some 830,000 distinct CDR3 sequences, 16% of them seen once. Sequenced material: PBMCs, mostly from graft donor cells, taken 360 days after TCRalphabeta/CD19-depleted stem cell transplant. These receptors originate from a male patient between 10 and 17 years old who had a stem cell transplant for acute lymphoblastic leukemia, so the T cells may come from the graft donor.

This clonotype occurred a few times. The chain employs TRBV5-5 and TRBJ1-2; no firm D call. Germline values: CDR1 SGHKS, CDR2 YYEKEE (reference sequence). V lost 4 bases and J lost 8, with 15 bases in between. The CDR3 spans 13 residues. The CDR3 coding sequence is TGTGCCAGCAGCCAAGTGGGCCCGGAGGGCTACACCTTC. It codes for CASSQVGPEGYTF.

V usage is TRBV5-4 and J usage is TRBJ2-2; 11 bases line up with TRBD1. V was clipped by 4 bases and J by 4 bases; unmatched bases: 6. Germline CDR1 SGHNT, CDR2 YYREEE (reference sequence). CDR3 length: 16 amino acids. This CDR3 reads CASSPGQGATTGELFF. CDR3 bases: TGTGCCAGCAGCCCCGGACAGGGGGCGACCACCGGGGAGCTGTTTTTT.

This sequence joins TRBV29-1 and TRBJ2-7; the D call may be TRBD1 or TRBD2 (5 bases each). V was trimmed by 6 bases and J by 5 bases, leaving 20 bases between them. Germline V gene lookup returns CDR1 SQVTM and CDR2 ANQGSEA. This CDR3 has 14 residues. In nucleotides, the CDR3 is TGCAGCGTCCACGGGGACGCATGGGGAAACGAGCAGTACTTC. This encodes CSVHGDAWGNEQYF.

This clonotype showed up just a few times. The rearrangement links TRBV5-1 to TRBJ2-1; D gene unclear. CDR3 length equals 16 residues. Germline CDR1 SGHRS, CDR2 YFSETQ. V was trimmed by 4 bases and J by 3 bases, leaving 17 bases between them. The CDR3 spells CASSLPPGVYYNEQFF. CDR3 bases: TGCGCCAGCAGCCTCCCGCCTGGAGTTTACTACAATGAGCAGTTCTTC.

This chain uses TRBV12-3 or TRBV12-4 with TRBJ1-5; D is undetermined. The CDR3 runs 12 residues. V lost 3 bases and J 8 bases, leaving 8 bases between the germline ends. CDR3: CASSFLGEPQHF. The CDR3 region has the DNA TGTGCCAGCAGTTTTCTCGGCGAGCCCCAGCATTTT.

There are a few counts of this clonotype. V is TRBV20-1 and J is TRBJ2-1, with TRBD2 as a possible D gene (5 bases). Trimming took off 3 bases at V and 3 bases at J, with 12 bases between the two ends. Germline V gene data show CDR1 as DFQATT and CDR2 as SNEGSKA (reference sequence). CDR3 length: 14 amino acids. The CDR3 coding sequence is TGCAGTGCTAGCCGGGGAGTCCTCTACAATGAGCAGTTCTTC. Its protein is CSASRGVLYNEQFF.

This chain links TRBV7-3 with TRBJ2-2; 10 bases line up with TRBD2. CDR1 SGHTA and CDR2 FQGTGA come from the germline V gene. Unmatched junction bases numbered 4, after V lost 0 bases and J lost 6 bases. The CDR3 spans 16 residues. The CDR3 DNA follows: TGTGCCAGCAGCTTAACCCCTAGCGGGAGTCCCGGGGAGCTGTTTTTT. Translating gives CASSLTPSGSPGELFF.

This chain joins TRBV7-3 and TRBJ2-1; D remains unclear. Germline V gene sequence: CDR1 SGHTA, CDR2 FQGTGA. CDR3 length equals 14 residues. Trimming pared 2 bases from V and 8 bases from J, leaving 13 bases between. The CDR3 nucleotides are TGTGCCAGCAGCTTAGGGCTCGGCGGCGATGAGCAGTTCTTC. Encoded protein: CASSLGLGGDEQFF.

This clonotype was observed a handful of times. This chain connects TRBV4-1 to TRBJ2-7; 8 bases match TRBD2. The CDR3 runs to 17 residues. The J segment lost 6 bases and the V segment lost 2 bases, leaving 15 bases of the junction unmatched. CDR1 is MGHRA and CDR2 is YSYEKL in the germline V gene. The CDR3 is CASSQTRGTRGTREQYF. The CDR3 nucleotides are TGCGCCAGCAGCCAAACTCGGGGGACTAGAGGGACACGCGAGCAGTACTTC.

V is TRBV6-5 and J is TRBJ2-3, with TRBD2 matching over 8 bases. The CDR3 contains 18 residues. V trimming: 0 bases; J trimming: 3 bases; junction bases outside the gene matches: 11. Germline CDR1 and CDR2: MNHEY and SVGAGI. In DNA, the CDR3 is TGTGCCAGCAGTTACTCCCGGATGGGACTAGATCGTACAGATACGCAGTATTTT. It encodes CASSYSRMGLDRTDTQYF.

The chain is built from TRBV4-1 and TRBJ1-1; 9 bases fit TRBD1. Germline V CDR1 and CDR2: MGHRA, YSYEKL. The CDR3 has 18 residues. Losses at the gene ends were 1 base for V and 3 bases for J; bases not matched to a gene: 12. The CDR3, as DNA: TGCGCCAGCAGCCAAGCACAGACAGGGGGAGGTTGGGACACTGAAGCTTTCTTT. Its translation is CASSQAQTGGGWDTEAFF.

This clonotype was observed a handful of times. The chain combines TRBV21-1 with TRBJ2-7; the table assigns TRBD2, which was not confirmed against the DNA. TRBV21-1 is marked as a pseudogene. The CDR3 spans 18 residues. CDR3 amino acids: CASSTRFTPSGGSYEQYF. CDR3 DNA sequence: TGTGCCAGCAGCACCCGATTTACACCCTCAGGGGGCTCCTACGAGCAGTACTTC.

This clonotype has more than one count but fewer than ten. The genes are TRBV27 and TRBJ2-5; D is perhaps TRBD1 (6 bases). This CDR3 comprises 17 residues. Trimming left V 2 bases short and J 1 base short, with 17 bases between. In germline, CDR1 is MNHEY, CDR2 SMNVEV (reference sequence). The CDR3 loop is CASSLKRGQPSQETQYF. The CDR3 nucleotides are TGTGCCAGCAGTTTAAAGCGCGGACAGCCCTCCCAAGAGACCCAGTACTTC.

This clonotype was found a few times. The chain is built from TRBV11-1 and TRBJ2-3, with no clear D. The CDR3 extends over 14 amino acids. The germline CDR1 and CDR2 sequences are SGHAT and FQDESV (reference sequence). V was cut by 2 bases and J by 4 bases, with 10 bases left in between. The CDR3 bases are TGTGCCAGCAGCTTACAGAGCCGTTCAGATACGCAGTATTTT. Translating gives CASSLQSRSDTQYF.

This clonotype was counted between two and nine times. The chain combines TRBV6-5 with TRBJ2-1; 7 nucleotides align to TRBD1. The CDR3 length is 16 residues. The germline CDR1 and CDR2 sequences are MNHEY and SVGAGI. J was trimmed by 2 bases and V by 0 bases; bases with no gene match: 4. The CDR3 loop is CASSYSNTGAYNEQFF. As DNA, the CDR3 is TGTGCCAGCAGTTACTCGAATACAGGGGCCTACAATGAGCAGTTCTTC.

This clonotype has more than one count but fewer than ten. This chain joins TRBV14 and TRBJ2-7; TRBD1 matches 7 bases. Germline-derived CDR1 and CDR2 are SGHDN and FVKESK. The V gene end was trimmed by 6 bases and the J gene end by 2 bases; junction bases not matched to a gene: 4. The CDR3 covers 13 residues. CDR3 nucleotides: TGTGCCAGCAGGGGGACAGATACCTACGAGCAGTACTTC. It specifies CASRGTDTYEQYF.

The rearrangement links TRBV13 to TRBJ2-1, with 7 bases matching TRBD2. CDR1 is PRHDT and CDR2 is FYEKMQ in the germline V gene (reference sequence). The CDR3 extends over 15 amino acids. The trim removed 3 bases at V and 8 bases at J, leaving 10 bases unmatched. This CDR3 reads CASSFLGGAVDEQFF. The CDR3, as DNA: TGTGCCAGCAGCTTTCTGGGAGGGGCCGTGGATGAGCAGTTCTTC.

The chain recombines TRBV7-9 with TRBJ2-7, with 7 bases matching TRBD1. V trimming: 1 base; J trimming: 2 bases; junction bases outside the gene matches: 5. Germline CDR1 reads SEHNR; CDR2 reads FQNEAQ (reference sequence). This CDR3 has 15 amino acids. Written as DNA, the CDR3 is TGTGCCAGCAGCTTAGGGGGACAGCAAGCCTACGAGCAGTACTTC. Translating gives CASSLGGQQAYEQYF.

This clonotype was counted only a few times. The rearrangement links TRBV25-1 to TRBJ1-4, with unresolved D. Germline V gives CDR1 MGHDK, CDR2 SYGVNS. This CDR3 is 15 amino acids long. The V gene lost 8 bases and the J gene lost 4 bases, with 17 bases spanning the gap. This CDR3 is CASAHNRHRNEKLFF. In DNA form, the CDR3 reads TGTGCCAGCGCACATAACAGACACCGTAATGAAAAACTGTTTTTT.

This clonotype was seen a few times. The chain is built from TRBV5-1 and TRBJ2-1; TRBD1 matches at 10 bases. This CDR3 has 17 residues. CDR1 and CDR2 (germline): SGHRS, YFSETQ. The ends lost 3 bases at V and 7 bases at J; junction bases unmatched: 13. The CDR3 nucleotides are TGCGCCAGCAGCTCTAGAACCGGGACAGGGGATTGGAATGAGCAGTTCTTC. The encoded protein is CASSSRTGTGDWNEQFF. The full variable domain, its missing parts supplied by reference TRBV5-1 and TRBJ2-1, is KAGVTQTPRYLIKTRGQQVTLSCSPISGHRSVSWYQQTPGQGLQFLFEYFSETQRNKGNFPGRFSGRQFSNSRSEMNVSTLELGDSALYLCASSSRTGTGDWNEQFFGPGTRLTVL.

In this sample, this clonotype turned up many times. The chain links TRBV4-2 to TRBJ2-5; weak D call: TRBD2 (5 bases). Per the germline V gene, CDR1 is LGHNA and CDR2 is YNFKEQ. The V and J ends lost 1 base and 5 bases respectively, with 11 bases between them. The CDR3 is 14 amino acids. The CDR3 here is CASSQGEPGETQYF. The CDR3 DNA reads TGTGCCAGCAGCCAAGGGGAACCGGGGGAGACCCAGTACTTC.

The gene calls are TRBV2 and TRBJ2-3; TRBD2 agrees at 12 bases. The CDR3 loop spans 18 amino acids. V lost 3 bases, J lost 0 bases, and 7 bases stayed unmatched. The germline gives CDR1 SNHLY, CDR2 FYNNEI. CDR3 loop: CASSDWTSGTFSTDTQYF. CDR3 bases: TGTGCCAGCAGTGATTGGACTAGCGGGACTTTTAGCACAGATACGCAGTATTTT.

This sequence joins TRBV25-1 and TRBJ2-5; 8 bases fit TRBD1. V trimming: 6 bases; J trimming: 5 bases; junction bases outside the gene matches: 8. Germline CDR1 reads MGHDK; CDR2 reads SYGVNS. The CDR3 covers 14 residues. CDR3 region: CASSPGQGTETQYF. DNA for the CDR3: TGTGCCAGCAGCCCAGGACAGGGTACGGAGACCCAGTACTTC.

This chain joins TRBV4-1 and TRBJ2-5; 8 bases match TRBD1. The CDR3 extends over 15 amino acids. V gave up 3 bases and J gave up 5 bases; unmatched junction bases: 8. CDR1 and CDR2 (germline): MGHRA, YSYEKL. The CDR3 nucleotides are TGCGCCAGCAGCCATGGGGGACAGGCGACGGAGACCCAGTACTTC. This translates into CASSHGGQATETQYF.

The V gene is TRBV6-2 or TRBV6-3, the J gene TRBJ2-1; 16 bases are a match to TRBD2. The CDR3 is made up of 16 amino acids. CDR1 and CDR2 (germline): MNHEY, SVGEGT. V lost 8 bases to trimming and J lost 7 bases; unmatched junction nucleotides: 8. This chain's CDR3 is CASAGTSGRASNEQFF. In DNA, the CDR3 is TGTGCCAGCGCTGGGACTAGCGGGAGGGCCTCAAATGAGCAGTTCTTC.

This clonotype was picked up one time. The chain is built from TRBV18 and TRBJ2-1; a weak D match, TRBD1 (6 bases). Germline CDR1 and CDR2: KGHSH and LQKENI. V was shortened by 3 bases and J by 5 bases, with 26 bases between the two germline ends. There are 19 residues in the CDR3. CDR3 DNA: TGTGCCAGCTCACCCCTTACTGTCGACAGGCCTAAATGGAACAATGAGCAGTTCTTC. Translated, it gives CASSPLTVDRPKWNNEQFF.